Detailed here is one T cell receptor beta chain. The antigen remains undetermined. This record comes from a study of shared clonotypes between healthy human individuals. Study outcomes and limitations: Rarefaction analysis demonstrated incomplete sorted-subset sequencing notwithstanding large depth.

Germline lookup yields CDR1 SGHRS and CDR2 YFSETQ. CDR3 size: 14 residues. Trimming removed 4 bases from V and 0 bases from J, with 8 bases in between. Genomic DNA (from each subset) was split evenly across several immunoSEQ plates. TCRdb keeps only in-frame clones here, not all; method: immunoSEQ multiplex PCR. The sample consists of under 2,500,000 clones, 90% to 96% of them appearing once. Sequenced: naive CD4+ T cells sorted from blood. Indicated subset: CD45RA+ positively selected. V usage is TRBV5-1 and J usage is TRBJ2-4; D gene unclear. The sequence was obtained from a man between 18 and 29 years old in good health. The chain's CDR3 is CASSTELAKNIQYF. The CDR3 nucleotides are TGCGCCAGCAGCACAGAGCTAGCCAAAAACATTCAGTACTTC.